This is a list of T cell receptor beta chains from one sample in a study of human T cells and chemical hapten exposure. From the 5' RACE reads, TCRdb called clonotypes with MiXCR, one entry per CDR3 protein. The repertoire holds about 81,000 distinct CDR3 sequences, with 6.5% to 8.5% as singletons. These receptors all stem from a male donor in good health. The CDR3 runs from the conserved cysteine through the conserved F or W. Each record gives: V gene, clone size, D gene, J gene, CDR3 DNA, CDR3 protein. The D gene is left open where the match is weak. Clone size, where shown, is once, few, many, or a class for clones that have expanded.

>TRBV5-1|NA|TRBD1|TRBJ2-6
TGCGCCAGCAGCTTGGACGCACAGGGGTCTGGGGCCAACGTCCTGACTTTC
CASSLDAQGSGANVLTF
>TRBV5-6|many|NA|TRBJ1-1
TGTGCCAGCAGCGTGGACATTGGACCCACTGAAGCTTTCTTT
CASSVDIGPTEAFF
>TRBV6-1|NA|TRBD1|TRBJ1-1
TGTGCCAGCAGAGGGACAGGGGGCGCGTTTGAAGCTTTCTTT
CASRGTGGAFEAFF
>TRBV2|NA|NA|TRBJ1-5
TGTGCCAGCAGCTACTCCAGGGATCAGCCCCAGCATTTT
CASSYSRDQPQHF
>TRBV12-3/TRBV12-4|NA|NA|TRBJ1-5
TGTGCCAGCAGTTTCCGGACAGTTCAGCCCCAGCATTTT
CASSFRTVQPQHF
>TRBV6-1|few|NA|TRBJ1-1
TGTGCCAGCAGAGACAGGCACCTGGACACTGAAGCTTTCTTT
CASRDRHLDTEAFF
>TRBV6-5|NA|NA|TRBJ1-5
TGTGCCAGCAGTTACTCGACGGAGAGCAATCAGCCCCAGCATTTT
CASSYSTESNQPQHF
>TRBV12-3/TRBV12-4|NA|NA|TRBJ1-5
TGTGCCAGCAGACCGGGACATAATAGCAATCAGCCCCAGCATTTT
CASRPGHNSNQPQHF
>TRBV20-1|NA|TRBD2|TRBJ2-3
TGCAGTGCTGCCACTAGCGGGAGGGGAGATACGCAGTATTTT
CSAATSGRGDTQYF
>TRBV4-2|few|TRBD1|TRBJ2-1
TGTGCCAGCAGCCCGGGACAGGGTTCCTACAATGAGCAGTTCTTC
CASSPGQGSYNEQFF
>TRBV20-1|many|TRBD1|TRBJ2-6
TGCAGTGCTACCCAAGCCTCCGGGACAGGGGGCGCTGGGGCCAACGTCCTGACTTTC
CSATQASGTGGAGANVLTF
>TRBV7-3|NA|NA|TRBJ1-6
TGTGCCAGCAGTCTCTATGGGGGTGGGAATTCACCCCTCCACTTT
CASSLYGGGNSPLHF
>TRBV5-1|NA|NA|TRBJ2-7
TGCGCCAGCAGCTTGGGACAGATTAACAATTACTACGAGCAGTACTTC
CASSLGQINNYYEQYF
>TRBV20-1|NA|TRBD2|TRBJ2-1
TGCAGTGCTACGGGACTAGCGGGGGGCACTTCCTACAATGAGCAGTTCTTC
CSATGLAGGTSYNEQFF
>TRBV10-3|many|TRBD1|TRBJ2-6
TGTGCCATCAGTGACCCGGGACAGGGGGCCTCTGGGGCCAACGTCCTGACTTTC
CAISDPGQGASGANVLTF
>TRBV6-6|few|NA|TRBJ1-1
TGTGCCAGCAGTTACTCCGGCCCTCAGAACACTGAAGCTTTCTTT
CASSYSGPQNTEAFF